This entry features one T cell receptor (beta chain) sequence. The antigen remains undetermined. These data belong to a study of shared clonotypes between healthy human individuals. Study-wide results and limits: Generation of non-shared clonotypes was less probable than generation of clonotypes shared by all four donors.

Investigators spread the genomic DNA of each subset evenly over several immunoSEQ plates. As handled by the study authors: In the immunoSEQ data, sequences were junction-only and lacked quality scores, so filtering differed. Data came from immunoSEQ multiplex PCR; TCRdb stores just in-frame clones and leaves some out. The DNA was the basis for D and trimming; V, J and clone size are from that table. The sample consists of around 990,000 clones, 77% of them appearing once. The sequenced sample was memory CD4+ T cells from PBMCs. Regarding subset: CD45RA-negative fraction. This receptor was identified in a man between 18 and 29 years old in good health. Some clones in this sample may be carry-over from other donors' samples.

This CDR3 is CASSLEGLGQGRQPQHF. The CDR3 coding sequence is TGCGCCAGCAGCTTGGAGGGTTTGGGGCAGGGACGACAGCCCCAGCATTTT. The chain links TRBV5-1 to TRBJ1-5, with a tentative D call TRBD1 (5 bases). Germline CDR1 SGHRS, CDR2 YFSETQ. V lost 0 bases and J lost 7, with 20 bases in between. CDR3 length: 17 amino acids. Together with reference TRBV5-1 and TRBJ1-5, the CDR3 gives the full variable domain: KAGVTQTPRYLIKTRGQQVTLSCSPISGHRSVSWYQQTPGQGLQFLFEYFSETQRNKGNFPGRFSGRQFSNSRSEMNVSTLELGDSALYLCASSLEGLGQGRQPQHFGDGTRLSIL.